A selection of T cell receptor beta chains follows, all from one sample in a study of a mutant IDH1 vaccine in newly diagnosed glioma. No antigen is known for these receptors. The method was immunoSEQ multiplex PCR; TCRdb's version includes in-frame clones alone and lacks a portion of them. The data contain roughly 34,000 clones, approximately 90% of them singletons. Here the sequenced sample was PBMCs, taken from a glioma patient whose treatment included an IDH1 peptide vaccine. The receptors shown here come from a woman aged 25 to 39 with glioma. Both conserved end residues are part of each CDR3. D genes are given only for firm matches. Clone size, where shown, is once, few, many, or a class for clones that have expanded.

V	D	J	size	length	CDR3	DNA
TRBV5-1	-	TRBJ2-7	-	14	CASSLEGFTYEQYF	TGCGCCAGCAGCTTGGAGGGATTTACCTACGAGCAGTACTTC
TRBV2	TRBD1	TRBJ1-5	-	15	CASNRDSRQGQPQHF	TGTGCCAGCAACCGGGACAGCCGGCAGGGGCAGCCCCAGCATTTT
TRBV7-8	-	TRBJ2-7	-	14	CASSQTGLIYEQYF	TGTGCCAGCAGCCAAACGGGGCTGATCTACGAGCAGTACTTC
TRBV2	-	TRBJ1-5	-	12	CASSGAHGSQHF	TGTGCCAGCAGTGGGGCCCACGGATCCCAGCATTTT
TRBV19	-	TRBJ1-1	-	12	CASSIGGPEAFF	TGTGCCAGTAGTATAGGGGGCCCTGAAGCTTTCTTT
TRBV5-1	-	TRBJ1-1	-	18	CASSLVWIGLGENTEAFF	TGCGCCAGCAGCTTGGTATGGATTGGTTTAGGGGAGAACACTGAAGCTTTCTTT
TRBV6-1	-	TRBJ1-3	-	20	CASSAGRDSPLRVPGNTIYF	TGTGCCAGCAGTGCCGGCCGGGACTCACCTCTGCGGGTACCTGGAAACACCATATATTTT
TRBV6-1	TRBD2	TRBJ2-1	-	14	CASSEPAGVDEQFF	TGTGCCAGCAGTGAGCCAGCGGGGGTAGATGAGCAGTTCTTC
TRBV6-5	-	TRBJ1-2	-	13	CASSYDRIYGYTF	TGTGCCAGCAGTTACGACAGGATCTATGGCTACACCTTC
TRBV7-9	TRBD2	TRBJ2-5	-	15	CASRGRSGGQETQYF	TGTGCCAGCAGGGGGAGGAGCGGGGGTCAAGAGACCCAGTACTTC
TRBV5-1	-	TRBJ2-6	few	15	CASSSGPSGANVLTF	TGCGCCAGCAGCTCTGGACCTTCTGGGGCCAACGTCCTGACTTTC
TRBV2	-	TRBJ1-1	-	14	CASRGDTLNTEAFF	TGTGCCAGCAGGGGGGACACCCTGAACACTGAAGCTTTCTTT
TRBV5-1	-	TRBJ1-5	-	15	CASSASGGNDQPQHF	TGCGCCAGCAGCGCCTCGGGGGGGAATGATCAGCCCCAGCATTTT
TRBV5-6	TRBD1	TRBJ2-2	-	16	CASSLNRDRGTGELFF	TGTGCCAGCAGCTTAAACCGGGACAGGGGGACCGGGGAGCTGTTTTTT
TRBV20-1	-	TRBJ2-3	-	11	CSASGGDTQYF	TGCAGTGCTAGCGGGGGAGATACGCAGTATTTT
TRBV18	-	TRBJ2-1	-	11	CASSLNNEQFF	TGTGCCAGCTCACTAAACAATGAGCAGTTCTTC
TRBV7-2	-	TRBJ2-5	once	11	CASSLQETQYF	TGTGCCAGCAGCTTACAAGAGACCCAGTACTTC
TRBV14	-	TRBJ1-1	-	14	CASSQGWGGTEAFF	TGTGCCAGCAGCCAAGGGTGGGGAGGAACTGAAGCTTTCTTT
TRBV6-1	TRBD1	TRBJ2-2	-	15	CASSAGTGATGELFF	TGTGCCAGCAGCGCCGGGACAGGGGCCACCGGGGAGCTGTTTTTT
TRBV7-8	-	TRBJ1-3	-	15	CASSPWSGVGNTIYF	TGTGCCAGCAGTCCCTGGTCCGGGGTCGGAAACACCATATATTTT
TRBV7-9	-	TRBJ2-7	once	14	CASSSPGVSYEQYF	TGTGCCAGCAGCTCCCCAGGGGTCTCCTACGAGCAGTACTTC
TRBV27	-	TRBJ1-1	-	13	CASSPYTGAEAFF	TGTGCCAGCAGTCCATATACGGGCGCTGAAGCTTTCTTT
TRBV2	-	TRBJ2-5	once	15	CASSPGSREGETQYF	TGTGCCAGCAGCCCCGGGAGCCGCGAGGGAGAGACCCAGTACTTC
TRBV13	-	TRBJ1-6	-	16	CASSLAGNSYNSPLHF	TGTGCCAGCAGCTTAGCAGGCAACTCCTATAATTCACCCCTCCACTTT
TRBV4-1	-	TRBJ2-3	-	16	CASSRRTGTSTDTQYF	TGCGCCAGCAGCCGGAGGACGGGGACTAGCACAGATACGCAGTATTTT
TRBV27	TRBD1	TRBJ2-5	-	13	CASRDDRGETQYF	TGTGCCAGCAGGGACGACAGGGGAGAGACCCAGTACTTC
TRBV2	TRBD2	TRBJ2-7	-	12	CASSILAGPSLF	TGTGCCAGCAGTATACTAGCGGGGCCCTCATTATTC
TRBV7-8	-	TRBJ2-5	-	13	CASSFGNQETQYF	TGTGCCAGCAGCTTCGGGAACCAAGAGACCCAGTACTTC
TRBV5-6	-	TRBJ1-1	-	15	CASSLRTSLNTEAFF	TGTGCCAGCAGCTTGCGGACATCTCTGAACACTGAAGCTTTCTTT
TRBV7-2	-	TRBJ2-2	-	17	CASSPGRSGANTGELFF	TGTGCCAGCAGCCCCGGTAGGTCGGGGGCGAACACCGGGGAGCTGTTTTTT
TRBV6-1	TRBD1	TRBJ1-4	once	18	CASSDRGEGRRNNEKLFF	TGTGCCAGCAGTGACAGGGGGGAGGGTCGGCGGAATAATGAAAAACTGTTTTTT
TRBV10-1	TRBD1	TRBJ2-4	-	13	CANAATGENIQYF	TGCGCCAACGCCGCGACAGGGGAAAACATTCAGTACTTC
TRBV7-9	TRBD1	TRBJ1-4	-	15	CASSLERTGTEKLFF	TGTGCCAGCAGCTTAGAGAGGACAGGCACCGAAAAACTGTTTTTT
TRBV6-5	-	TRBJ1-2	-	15	CASSPGGSRSYGYTF	TGTGCCAGCAGCCCTGGTGGGTCCCGTTCCTATGGCTACACCTTC
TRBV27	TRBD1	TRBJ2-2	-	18	CASSPDRVRITNTGELFF	TGTGCCAGCAGCCCGGACAGGGTGAGAATCACGAACACCGGGGAGCTGTTTTTT
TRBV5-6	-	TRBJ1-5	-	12	CASSLNSQPQHF	TGTGCCAGCAGCTTGAACAGTCAGCCCCAGCATTTT